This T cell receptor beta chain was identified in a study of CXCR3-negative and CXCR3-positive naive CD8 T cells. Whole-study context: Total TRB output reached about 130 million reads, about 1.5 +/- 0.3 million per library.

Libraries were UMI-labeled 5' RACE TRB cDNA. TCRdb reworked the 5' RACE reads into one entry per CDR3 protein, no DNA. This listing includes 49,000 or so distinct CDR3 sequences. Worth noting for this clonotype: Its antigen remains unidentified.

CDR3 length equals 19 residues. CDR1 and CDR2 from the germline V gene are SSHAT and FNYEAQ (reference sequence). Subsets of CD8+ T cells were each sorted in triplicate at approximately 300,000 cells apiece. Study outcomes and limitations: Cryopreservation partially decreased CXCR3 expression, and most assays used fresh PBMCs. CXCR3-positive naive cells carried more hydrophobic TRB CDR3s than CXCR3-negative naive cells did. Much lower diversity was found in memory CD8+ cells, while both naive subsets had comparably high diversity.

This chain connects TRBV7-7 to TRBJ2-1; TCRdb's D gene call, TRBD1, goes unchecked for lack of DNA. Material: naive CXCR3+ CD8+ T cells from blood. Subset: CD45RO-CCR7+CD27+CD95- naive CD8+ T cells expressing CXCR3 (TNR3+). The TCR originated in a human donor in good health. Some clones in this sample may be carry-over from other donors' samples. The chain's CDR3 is CASSLVGGTWGQGVGEQFF.